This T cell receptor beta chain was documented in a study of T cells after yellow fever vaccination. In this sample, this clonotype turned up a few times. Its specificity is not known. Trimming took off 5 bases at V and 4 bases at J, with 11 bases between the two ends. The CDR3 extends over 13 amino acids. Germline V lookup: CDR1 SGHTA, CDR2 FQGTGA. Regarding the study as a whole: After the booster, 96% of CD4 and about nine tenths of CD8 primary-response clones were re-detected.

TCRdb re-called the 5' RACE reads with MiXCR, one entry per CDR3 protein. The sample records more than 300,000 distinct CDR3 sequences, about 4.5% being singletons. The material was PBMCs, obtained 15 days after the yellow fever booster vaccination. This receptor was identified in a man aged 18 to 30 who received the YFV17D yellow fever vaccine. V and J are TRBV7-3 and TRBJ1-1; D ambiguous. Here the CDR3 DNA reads TGTGCCAGCAGCCCAGCAAAGGGCACTGAAGCTTTCTTT. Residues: CASSPAKGTEAFF.